The subject of this entry is one T cell receptor (beta chain). What it binds is not known. This entry is derived from a study of OX40 agonist ivuxolimab in advanced cancers. Profiled with immunoSEQ multiplex PCR; TCRdb holds only in-frame clones, not every one. The data contain around 67,000 clones, 87% of them seen just once; the ten biggest clones take up 1.3%. V was trimmed by 4 bases and J by 8 bases, leaving 14 bases between them. This CDR3 contains 13 residues. CDR1 is SGHTA, CDR2 FQGNSA, per germline. General observations from the study: On average, CD8+ T cells showed a greater number of expanded clones than CD4+. With doses of 0.1-3.0 mg/kg, partial responders showed among the lowest clonal expansion.

The chain has TRBV7-2 and TRBJ1-2, with D hard to call. Material: CD4+ or CD8+ T cells sorted from blood, obtained in a trial of the OX40 agonist ivuxolimab. This clonotype was sampled from an adult with an advanced solid tumor such as melanoma, head and neck, liver or kidney cancer. The CDR3 loop reads CASSSMTAGGYTF. CDR3 bases: TGTGCCAGCAGCTCCATGACCGCGGGGGGCTACACCTTC.